The source of this TCR beta chain is a study of cytomegalovirus exposure and HLA in healthy donors. Trimming cost V 2 bases and J 1 base, with 8 bases left between them. CDR3 length: 13 amino acids. Per the germline V gene, CDR1 is GTSNPN and CDR2 is SVGIG (reference sequence). Donors came from a validation cohort of over a hundred subjects, distinct from the first 666-subject cohort. Some clones are missing from TCRdb's copy, which holds only in-frame ones; the method was immunoSEQ multiplex PCR. This sample carries 200,000 to 250,000 clones, less than 85% of them seen once, and the ten largest clones take roughly 5.5%. Study findings and constraints: The study flagged approximately 180 TCR beta chains as cytomegalovirus-associated.

Regarding this clone: Its antigen remains unknown.

The sequence was collected from a woman aged 18-29 years in good health and CMV-seronegative. The specimen was PBMCs. This chain uses TRBV30 with TRBJ1-1; D uncertain. CDR3 amino acids: CAWSRDENTEAFF. The CDR3 coding sequence is TGTGCCTGGAGTCGAGATGAGAACACTGAAGCTTTCTTT.